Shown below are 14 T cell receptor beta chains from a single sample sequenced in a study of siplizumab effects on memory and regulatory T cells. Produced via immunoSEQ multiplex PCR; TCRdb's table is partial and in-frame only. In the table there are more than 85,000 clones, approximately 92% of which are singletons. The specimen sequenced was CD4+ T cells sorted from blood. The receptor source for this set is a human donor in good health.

DNA for the CDR3: TGTGCCAGCAGCTTTAACTCCTTGGAGACCCAGTACTTC. This sequence encodes CASSFNSLETQYF. The gene calls are TRBV7-7 and TRBJ2-5; no clear D gene. This CDR3 region has 13 residues. Germline V gene sequence: CDR1 SSHAT, CDR2 FNYEAQ (reference sequence). Trimming shortened V by 3 bases and J by 5 bases, and 10 bases separated the two germline ends.

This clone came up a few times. The CDR3 sequence: CASSISRVRNTIYF. As DNA, the CDR3 is TGTGCCAGTAGTATCTCCAGGGTACGAAACACCATATATTTT. V usage is TRBV19 and J usage is TRBJ1-3; the D gene is possibly TRBD1 (5 bases). The CDR3 runs 14 residues. Looked up from germline, CDR1 is LNHDA and CDR2 is SQIVND (reference sequence). Trimming cost V 3 bases and J 5 bases, with 11 bases left between them.

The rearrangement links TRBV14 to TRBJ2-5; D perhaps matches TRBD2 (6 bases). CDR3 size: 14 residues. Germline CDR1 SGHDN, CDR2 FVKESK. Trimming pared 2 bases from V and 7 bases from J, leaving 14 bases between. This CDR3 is CASSQTGPGGTQYF. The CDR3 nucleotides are TGTGCCAGCAGCCAAACCGGACCCGGGGGGACCCAGTACTTC.

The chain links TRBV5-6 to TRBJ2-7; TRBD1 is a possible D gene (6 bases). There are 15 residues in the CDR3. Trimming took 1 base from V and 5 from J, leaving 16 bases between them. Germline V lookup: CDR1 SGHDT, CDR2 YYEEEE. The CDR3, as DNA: TGTGCCAGCAGCTTGCCCAGGGGAGTTAGGGACGAGCAGTACTTC. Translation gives CASSLPRGVRDEQYF.

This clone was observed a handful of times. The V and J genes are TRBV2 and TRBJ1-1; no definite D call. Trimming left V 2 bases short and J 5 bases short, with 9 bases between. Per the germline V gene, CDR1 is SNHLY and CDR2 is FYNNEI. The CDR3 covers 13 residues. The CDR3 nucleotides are TGTGCCAGCAGTGAAAGGGAATGGACTGAAGCTTTCTTT. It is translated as CASSEREWTEAFF.

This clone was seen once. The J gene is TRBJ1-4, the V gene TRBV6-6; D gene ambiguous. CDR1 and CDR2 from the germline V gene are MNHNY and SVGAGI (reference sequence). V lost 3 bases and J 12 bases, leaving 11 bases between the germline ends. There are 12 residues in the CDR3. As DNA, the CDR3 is TGTGCCAGCAGTTATACCGTTGTGGAACTGTTTTTT. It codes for CASSYTVVELFF.

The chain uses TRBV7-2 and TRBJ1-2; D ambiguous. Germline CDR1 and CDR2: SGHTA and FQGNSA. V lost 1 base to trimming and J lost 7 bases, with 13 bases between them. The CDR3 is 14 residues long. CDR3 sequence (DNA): TGTGCCAGCAGCTTAGAAGTAGGGCGTCGTGGCTACACCTTC. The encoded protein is CASSLEVGRRGYTF.

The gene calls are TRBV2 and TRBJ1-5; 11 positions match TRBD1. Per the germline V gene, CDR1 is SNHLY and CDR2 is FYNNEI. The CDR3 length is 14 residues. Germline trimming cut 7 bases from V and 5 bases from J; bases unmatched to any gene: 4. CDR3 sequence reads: CASTRDRGYQPQHF. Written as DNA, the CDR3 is TGTGCCAGCACCAGGGACAGGGGGTATCAGCCCCAGCATTTT.

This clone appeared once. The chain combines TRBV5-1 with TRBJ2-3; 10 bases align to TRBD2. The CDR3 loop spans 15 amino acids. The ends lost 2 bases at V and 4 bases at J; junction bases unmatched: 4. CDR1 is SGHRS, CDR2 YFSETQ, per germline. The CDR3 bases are TGCGCCAGCAGCTTAGAGCGGGGGGGCCCAGATACGCAGTATTTT. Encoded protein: CASSLERGGPDTQYF.

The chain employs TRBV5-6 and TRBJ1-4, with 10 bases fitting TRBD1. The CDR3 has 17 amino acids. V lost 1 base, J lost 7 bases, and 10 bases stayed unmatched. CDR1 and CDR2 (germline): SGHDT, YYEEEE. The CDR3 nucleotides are TGTGCCAGCAGCTTGAGACGGACAGGGGGACGGATTGAAAAACTGTTTTTT. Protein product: CASSLRRTGGRIEKLFF.

CDR3 sequence: CASSYSGTSYNEQFF. CDR3 bases: TGTGCCAGCAGTTACTCGGGGACTAGCTACAATGAGCAGTTCTTC. This chain joins TRBV6-5 and TRBJ2-1, with 8 bases aligning to TRBD2. This CDR3 spans 15 amino acids. Germline V lookup: CDR1 MNHEY, CDR2 SVGAGI. Trimming removed 0 bases from V and 3 bases from J; junction bases left unmatched: 1.

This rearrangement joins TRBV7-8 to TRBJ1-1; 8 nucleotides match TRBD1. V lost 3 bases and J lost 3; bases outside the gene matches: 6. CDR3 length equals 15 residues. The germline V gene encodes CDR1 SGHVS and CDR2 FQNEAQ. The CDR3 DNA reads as TGTGCCAGCAGCTTTGGCGACAGGGGTTACACTGAAGCTTTCTTT. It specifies CASSFGDRGYTEAFF.

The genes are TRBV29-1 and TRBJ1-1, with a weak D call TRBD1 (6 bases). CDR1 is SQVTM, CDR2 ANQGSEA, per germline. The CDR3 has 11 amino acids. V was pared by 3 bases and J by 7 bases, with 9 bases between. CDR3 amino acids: CSVERTDEAFF. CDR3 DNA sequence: TGCAGCGTTGAGAGGACAGATGAAGCTTTCTTT.

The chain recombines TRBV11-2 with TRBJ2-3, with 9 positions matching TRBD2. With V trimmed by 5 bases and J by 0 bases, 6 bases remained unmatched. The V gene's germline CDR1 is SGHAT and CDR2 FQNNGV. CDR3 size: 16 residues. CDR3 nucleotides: TGTGCCAGCAGCCCGACGACTAGCGGAAGCACAGATACGCAGTATTTT. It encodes CASSPTTSGSTDTQYF.